This T cell receptor beta chain was obtained from a study of cytomegalovirus exposure and HLA in healthy donors. As for the study in general: Unique TCRs numbering roughly 85 million, obtained from HLA-typed donors, made up an early data release. The study, taken as a whole, reports: The authors assumed roughly uniform sequencing depth across donors for presence/absence analyses.

Every donor was a healthy person donating bone marrow. Researchers ran the PCR with 60 Vbeta and 13 Jbeta primers. The data were produced by immunoSEQ multiplex PCR, yet TCRdb's version contains in-frame clones alone and is incomplete. The top ten clones hold roughly 5.3% of a sample with approximately 120,000 clones, roughly 70% of them seen once. As to this clone: As yet, its antigen is unknown.

Input material: PBMCs. The sequence was collected from a woman aged 70-85 years in good health and CMV-seropositive.

The CDR3 spells CAWSLRKSSYNSPLHF. The CDR3 DNA sequence: TGTGCCTGGAGTTTGAGGAAGAGCTCCTATAATTCACCCCTCCACTTT. The V and J genes are TRBV30 and TRBJ1-6; unclear D gene. Trimming removed 2 bases from V and 0 bases from J, with 11 bases in between. This CDR3 spans 16 amino acids. Per the germline V gene, CDR1 is GTSNPN and CDR2 is SVGIG (reference sequence).